This T cell receptor (beta chain) was captured in a study of blood T cells in healthy people across ages. Study-level points and caveats: Older age went with lower TCR beta diversity per million T cells, in a roughly linear way.

A sample-barcoded 5' primer and a J-beta primer mix were used in a second PCR of roughly 7 to 11 cycles. TCRdb processed the 5' RACE reads anew with MiXCR; each CDR3 protein has one entry. The sample shows about 1,500,000 distinct CDR3 sequences, approximately 30% of them seen only once. This CDR3 region has 13 residues. Germline V gene lookup returns CDR1 SQVTM and CDR2 ANQGSEA. Between the trimmed V and J ends, which lost 5 bases and 1 base, there was a span of 12 bases. Concerning this clonotype itself: Its antigen is unknown.

Sequenced sample: blood. This receptor was identified in a woman aged 30 to 39 in good health. The V and J genes are TRBV29-1 and TRBJ2-7; D gene uncertain. The CDR3 DNA sequence: TGCAGCGTTCGTACATCTAGATCCTACGAGCAGTACTTC. Translation gives CSVRTSRSYEQYF.